This T cell receptor beta chain originates from a study of T-cell reconstitution after alpha-beta-depleted transplantation in children. This clonotype has more than one count but fewer than ten. The germline V gene encodes CDR1 KGHDR and CDR2 SFDVKD. V dropped 0 bases and J dropped 0; count of bases not matched to a gene: 6. The CDR3 runs 18 residues. TCRbeta library construction was performed incorporating unique molecular identifiers. TCRdb re-called the PCR reads through MiXCR, storing one row per CDR3 protein. The table includes some 300,000 distinct CDR3 sequences, approximately 10% detected once.

The source of this sequence is a human donor who donated a stem cell graft to a child with acute lymphoblastic leukemia. This chain connects TRBV24-1 to TRBJ2-1; 8 bases fit TRBD2. The material was PBMCs from the stem cell graft donor, obtained from the stem cell graft. This CDR3 reads CATSDLVSSGSSYNEQFF. The CDR3 bases are TGTGCCACCAGTGATTTGGTTTCCAGCGGGAGCTCCTACAATGAGCAGTTCTTC.